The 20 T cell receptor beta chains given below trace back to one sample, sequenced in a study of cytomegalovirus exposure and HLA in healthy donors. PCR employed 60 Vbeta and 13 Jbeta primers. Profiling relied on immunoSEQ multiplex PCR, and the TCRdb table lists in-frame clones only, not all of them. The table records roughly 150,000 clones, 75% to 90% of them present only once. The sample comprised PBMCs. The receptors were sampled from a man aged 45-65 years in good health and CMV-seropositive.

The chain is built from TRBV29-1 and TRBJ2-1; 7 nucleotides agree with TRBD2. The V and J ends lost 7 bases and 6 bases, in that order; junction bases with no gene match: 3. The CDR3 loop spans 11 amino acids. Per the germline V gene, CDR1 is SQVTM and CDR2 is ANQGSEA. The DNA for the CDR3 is TGCAGCGCTGGGGAGGGCAATGAGCAGTTCTTC. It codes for CSAGEGNEQFF.

The CDR3 region has the DNA TGTGCCAGCAGTTTAACATACAGGGCCATGAACACTGAAGCTTTCTTT. This translates into CASSLTYRAMNTEAFF. The chain links TRBV27 to TRBJ1-1; D might be TRBD1 (6 bases). The V gene's germline CDR1 is MNHEY and CDR2 SMNVEV (reference sequence). The CDR3 loop spans 16 amino acids. Trimming removed 2 bases from V and 0 bases from J, with 13 bases in between.

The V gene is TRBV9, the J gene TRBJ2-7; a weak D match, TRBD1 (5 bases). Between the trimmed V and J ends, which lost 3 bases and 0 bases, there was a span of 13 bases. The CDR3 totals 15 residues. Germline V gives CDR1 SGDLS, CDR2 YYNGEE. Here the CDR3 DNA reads TGTGCCAGCAGCGGCCCAGGACAAAACTCCTACGAGCAGTACTTC. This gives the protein CASSGPGQNSYEQYF.

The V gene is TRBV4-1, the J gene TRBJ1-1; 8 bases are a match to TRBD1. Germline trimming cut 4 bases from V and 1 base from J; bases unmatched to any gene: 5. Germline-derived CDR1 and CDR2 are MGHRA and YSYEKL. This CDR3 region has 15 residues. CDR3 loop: CASSLKGTGNTEAFF. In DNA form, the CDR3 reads TGCGCCAGCAGCCTGAAGGGGACAGGGAACACTGAAGCTTTCTTT.

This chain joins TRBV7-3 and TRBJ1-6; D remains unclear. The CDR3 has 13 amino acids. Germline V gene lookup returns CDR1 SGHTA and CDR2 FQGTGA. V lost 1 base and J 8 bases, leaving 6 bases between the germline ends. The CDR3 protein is CASSLKGDSPLHF. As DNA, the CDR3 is TGTGCCAGCAGCTTAAAAGGAGATTCACCCCTCCACTTT.

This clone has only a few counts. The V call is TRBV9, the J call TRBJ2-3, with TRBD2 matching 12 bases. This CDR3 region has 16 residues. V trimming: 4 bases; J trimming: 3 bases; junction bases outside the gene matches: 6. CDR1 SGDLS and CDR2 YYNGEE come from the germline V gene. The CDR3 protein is CASSTLAGGPTDTQYF. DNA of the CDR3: TGTGCCAGCAGCACGCTAGCGGGAGGGCCTACAGATACGCAGTATTTT.

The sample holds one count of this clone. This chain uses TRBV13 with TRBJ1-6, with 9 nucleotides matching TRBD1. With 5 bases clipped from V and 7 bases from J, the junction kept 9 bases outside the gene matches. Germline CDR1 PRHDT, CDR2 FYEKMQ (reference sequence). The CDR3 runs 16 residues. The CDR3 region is CASSPRTGVKNSPLHF. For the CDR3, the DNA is TGTGCCAGCAGCCCTCGGACAGGGGTGAAGAATTCACCCCTCCACTTT.

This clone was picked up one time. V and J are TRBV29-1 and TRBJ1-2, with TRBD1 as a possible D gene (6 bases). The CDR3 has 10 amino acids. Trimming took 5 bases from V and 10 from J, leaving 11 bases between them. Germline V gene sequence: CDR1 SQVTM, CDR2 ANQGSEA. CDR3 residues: CSVPGVPYTF. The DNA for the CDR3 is TGCAGCGTTCCAGGGGTGCCCTACACCTTC.

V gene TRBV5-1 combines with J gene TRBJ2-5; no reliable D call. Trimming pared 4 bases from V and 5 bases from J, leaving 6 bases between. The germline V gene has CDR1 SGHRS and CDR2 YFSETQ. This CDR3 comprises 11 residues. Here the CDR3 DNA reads TGCGCCAGCAGCGCAGGCGAGACCCAGTACTTC. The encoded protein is CASSAGETQYF.

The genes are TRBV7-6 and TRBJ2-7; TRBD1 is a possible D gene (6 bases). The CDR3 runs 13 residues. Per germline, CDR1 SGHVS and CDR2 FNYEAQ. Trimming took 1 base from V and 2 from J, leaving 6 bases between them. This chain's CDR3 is CASSLGTAYEQYF. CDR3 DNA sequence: TGTGCCAGCAGCTTAGGGACAGCCTACGAGCAGTACTTC.

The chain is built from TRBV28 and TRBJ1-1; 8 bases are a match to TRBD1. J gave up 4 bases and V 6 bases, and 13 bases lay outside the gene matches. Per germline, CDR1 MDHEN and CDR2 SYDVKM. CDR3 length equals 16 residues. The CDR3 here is CASSLPEGQGVTEAFF. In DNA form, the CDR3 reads TGTGCCAGCAGCCTCCCCGAAGGACAGGGTGTCACTGAAGCTTTCTTT.

The CDR3 DNA reads TGTGCCAGCAGCGAGGGACTAGCCAAAAACATTCAGTACTTC. This gives the protein CASSEGLAKNIQYF. The chain recombines TRBV9 with TRBJ2-4; a possible D gene is TRBD2 (6 bases). Germline CDR1 is SGDLS and CDR2 is YYNGEE. V was pared by 3 bases and J by 0 bases, with 7 bases between. This CDR3 is 14 amino acids long.

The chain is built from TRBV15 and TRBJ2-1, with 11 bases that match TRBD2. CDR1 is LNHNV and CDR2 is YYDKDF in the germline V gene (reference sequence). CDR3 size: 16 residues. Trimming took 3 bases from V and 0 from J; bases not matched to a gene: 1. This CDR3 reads CATSSTSGSSYNEQFF. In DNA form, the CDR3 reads TGTGCCACCAGCAGTACTAGCGGGAGCTCCTACAATGAGCAGTTCTTC.

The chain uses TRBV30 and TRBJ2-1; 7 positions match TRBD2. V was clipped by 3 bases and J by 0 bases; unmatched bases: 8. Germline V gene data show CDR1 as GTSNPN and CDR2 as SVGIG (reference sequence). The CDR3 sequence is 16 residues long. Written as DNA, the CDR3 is TGTGCCTGGAGCGTCACTAGCGTGAGCTCCTACAATGAGCAGTTCTTC. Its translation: CAWSVTSVSSYNEQFF.

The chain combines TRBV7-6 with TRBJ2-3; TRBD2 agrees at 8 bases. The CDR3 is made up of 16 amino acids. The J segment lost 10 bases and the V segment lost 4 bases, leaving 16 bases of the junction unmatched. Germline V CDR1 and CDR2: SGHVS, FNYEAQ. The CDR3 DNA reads TGTGCCAGCAGCTCAGTGGGACTAACGGGAGGGCGGGCGCAGTATTTT. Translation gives CASSSVGLTGGRAQYF.

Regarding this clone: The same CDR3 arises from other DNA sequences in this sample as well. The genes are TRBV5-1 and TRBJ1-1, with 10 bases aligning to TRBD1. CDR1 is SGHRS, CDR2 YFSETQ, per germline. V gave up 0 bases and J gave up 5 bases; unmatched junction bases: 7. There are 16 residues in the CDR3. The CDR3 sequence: CASSLEVGTGVTEAFF. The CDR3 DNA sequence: TGCGCCAGCAGCTTGGAAGTTGGGACAGGGGTAACTGAAGCTTTCTTT.

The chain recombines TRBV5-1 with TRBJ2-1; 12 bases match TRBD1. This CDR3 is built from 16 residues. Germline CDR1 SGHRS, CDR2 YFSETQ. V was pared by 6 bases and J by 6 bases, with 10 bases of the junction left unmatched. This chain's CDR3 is CASNDPGQGAVNEQFF. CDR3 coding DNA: TGCGCCAGCAACGACCCGGGACAGGGGGCAGTCAATGAGCAGTTCTTC.

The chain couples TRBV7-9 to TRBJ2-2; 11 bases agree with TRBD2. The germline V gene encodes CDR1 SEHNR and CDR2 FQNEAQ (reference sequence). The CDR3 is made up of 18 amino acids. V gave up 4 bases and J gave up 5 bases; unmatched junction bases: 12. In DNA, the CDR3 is TGTGCCAGCAGCTCTCTCTGGGGGACTAGCGGCTATACCGGGGAGCTGTTTTTT. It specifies CASSSLWGTSGYTGELFF.

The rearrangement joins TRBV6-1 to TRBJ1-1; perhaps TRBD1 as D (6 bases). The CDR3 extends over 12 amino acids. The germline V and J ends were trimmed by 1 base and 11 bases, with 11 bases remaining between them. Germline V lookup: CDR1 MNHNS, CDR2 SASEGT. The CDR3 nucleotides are TGTGCCAGCAGTGAAGGGGGGGGCCCGGCTTTCTTT. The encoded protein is CASSEGGGPAFF.

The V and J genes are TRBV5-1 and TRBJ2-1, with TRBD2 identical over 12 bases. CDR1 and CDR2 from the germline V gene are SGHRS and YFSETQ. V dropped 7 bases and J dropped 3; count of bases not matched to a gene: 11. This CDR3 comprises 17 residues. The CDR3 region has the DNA TGCGCCAGCCAGGGACAGCCGGGACTAGCGGGCTACAATGAGCAGTTCTTC. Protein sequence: CASQGQPGLAGYNEQFF.